This paragraph reports one T cell receptor beta chain. In contrast to the negatively isolated CD8+ and CD4+ T cells, TEMRA cells were FACS-enriched. These data belong to a study of CD8 T cells in Susac syndrome. This CDR3 contains 12 residues. Germline CDR1 DFQATT, CDR2 SNEGSKA (reference sequence). V trimming: 5 bases; J trimming: 8 bases; junction bases outside the gene matches: 8. Random hexamers were used to reverse transcribe an amount of roughly 0.5 to 1 ug RNA. TCRdb re-analysed the immunoSEQ multiplex PCR reads in MiXCR, keeping a single row per CDR3 protein. The sample lists around 130,000 distinct CDR3 sequences, just over 95% occurring once.

The specimen was CD4+ T cells from PBMCs. The chain links TRBV20-1 to TRBJ1-2; 7 positions agree with TRBD1. This TCR derives from a human donor with Susac syndrome. CDR3 coding DNA: TGCAGTGCTGAGAAGGGGGCTGGAGGCTACACCTTC. Amino acids: CSAEKGAGGYTF.